Below, one T cell receptor beta chain is given with its context. The entry originates in a study of blood T cell repertoires in COVID-19. Whole-study context: PBMCs, B-cell-depleted T cells, or T cells were the source of the cDNA or gDNA that made up the material.

Germline values: CDR1 SGHRS, CDR2 YFSETQ. The CDR3 consists of 13 residues. V trimming: 4 bases; J trimming: 7 bases; junction bases outside the gene matches: 7. Cohort placement rested on clinical history that participants reported themselves. Recovered status applied to Cohort 3 donors who had two consecutive negative PCRs. It also applied to those with clearance or with symptom resolution. In the original analysis: Scientists estimated how many nucleated cells there were by amplifying reference gene primers. Profiling relied on immunoSEQ multiplex PCR, and the TCRdb table lists in-frame clones only, not all of them. V and J calls plus clone size are reproduced from that table; the DNA served to infer D and trimming. Of 180,000 or so clones listed, more than 65% are singletons.

The chain is built from TRBV5-1 and TRBJ2-5; TRBD1 matches 7 bases. This TCR derives from a man aged 45 to 65 who had recovered from COVID-19. Sequencing used PBMCs or T cells enriched from blood (not recorded which). The CDR3 protein is CASSPTGSATQYF. The CDR3 DNA reads as TGCGCCAGCAGCCCGACAGGGAGCGCGACCCAGTACTTC.